One sample yielded the 19 T cell receptor beta chains listed below, sequenced in a study of OX40 agonist ivuxolimab in advanced cancers. The protocol was immunoSEQ multiplex PCR, while the TCRdb copy is restricted to in-frame clones and leaves out a portion. The sample contains some 97,000 clones, 85% to 90% of which appear only once. The sample in question was CD4+ or CD8+ T cells sorted from blood, obtained in a trial of the OX40 agonist ivuxolimab. The receptors shown here come from an adult with an advanced solid tumor such as melanoma, head and neck, liver or kidney cancer.

The rearrangement joins TRBV9 to TRBJ2-3, with TRBD2 matching over 8 bases. The V and J ends lost 0 bases and 2 bases, in that order; junction bases with no gene match: 5. The CDR3 has 16 residues. CDR1 is SGDLS, CDR2 YYNGEE, per germline. CDR3 region: CASSVAAGAPTDTQYF. As DNA, the CDR3 is TGTGCCAGCAGCGTAGCAGCGGGAGCACCCACAGATACGCAGTATTTT.

The V and J genes are TRBV9 and TRBJ2-7; maybe TRBD2 (6 bases). Germline V lookup: CDR1 SGDLS, CDR2 YYNGEE. V lost 3 bases and J 6 bases, leaving 16 bases between the germline ends. This CDR3 spans 14 amino acids. Written as DNA, the CDR3 is TGTGCCAGCAGCGCGGAGGGGCAACACAGCGAGCAGTACTTC. Translation: CASSAEGQHSEQYF.

This clone has a single count. The gene calls are TRBV2 and TRBJ2-2; D may be TRBD2 (6 bases). CDR1 SNHLY and CDR2 FYNNEI come from the germline V gene. The CDR3 runs 14 residues. Trimming removed 0 bases at V and 4 bases at J, with 6 bases between. The chain's CDR3 is CASSEARGTGELFF. The CDR3, as DNA: TGTGCCAGCAGTGAAGCGCGGGGCACCGGGGAGCTGTTTTTT.

The CDR3 DNA follows: TGTGCCAGCAGCTTTAACCCTGGAATGGGCCCTTTTACGCAGTATTTT. Its protein is CASSFNPGMGPFTQYF. V usage is TRBV7-9 and J usage is TRBJ2-3; D unresolved. The CDR3 runs to 16 residues. The germline V gene has CDR1 SEHNR and CDR2 FQNEAQ (reference sequence). Trimming took 3 bases from V and 8 from J, leaving 21 bases between them.

This sequence joins TRBV10-2 and TRBJ2-1; 9 positions match TRBD2. Trimming took 0 bases from V and 4 from J; bases not matched to a gene: 7. Germline V CDR1 and CDR2: WSHSY, SAAADI. The CDR3 sequence is 17 residues long. CDR3 region: CASSESAAGGPYNEQFF. The CDR3 DNA reads TGCGCCAGCAGTGAGTCCGCCGCGGGGGGGCCGTACAATGAGCAGTTCTTC.

The chain combines TRBV19 with TRBJ1-5, with D hard to call. This CDR3 has 14 residues. Germline V lookup: CDR1 LNHDA, CDR2 SQIVND (reference sequence). V was shortened by 1 base and J by 11 bases, with 15 bases between the two germline ends. CDR3 residues: CASSIGPQVKAQHF. The CDR3 bases are TGTGCCAGTAGTATAGGGCCCCAAGTCAAGGCCCAGCATTTT. The complete variable domain, with remaining parts taken from reference TRBV19 and TRBJ1-5, reads DGGITQSPKYLFRKEGQNVTLSCEQNLNHDAMYWYRQDPGQGLRLIYYSQIVNDFQKGDIAEGYSVSREKKESFPLTVTSAQKNPTAFYLCASSIGPQVKAQHFGDGTRLSIL.

J is TRBJ2-7 and V is TRBV5-1, with TRBD1 identical over 10 bases. V lost 5 bases, J lost 5 bases, and 4 bases stayed unmatched. The CDR3 covers 13 residues. The germline CDR1 and CDR2 sequences are SGHRS and YFSETQ. The CDR3 loop reads CASRSDRGHEQYF. The CDR3 DNA sequence: TGCGCCAGCAGATCCGACAGGGGGCACGAGCAGTACTTC.

V gene TRBV28 combines with J gene TRBJ2-3; 8 nucleotides match TRBD2. Germline V gene sequence: CDR1 MDHEN, CDR2 SYDVKM. CDR3 size: 15 residues. Germline trimming cut 2 bases from V and 2 bases from J; bases unmatched to any gene: 3. The CDR3 spells CASSLTSGVTDTQYF. In nucleotides, the CDR3 is TGTGCCAGCAGTTTAACTAGCGGTGTCACAGATACGCAGTATTTT.

This clone was counted a single time. The genes are TRBV7-3 and TRBJ2-1, with 14 bases lining up with TRBD2. With V trimmed by 0 bases and J by 6 bases, 7 bases remained unmatched. Germline V gene data show CDR1 as SGHTA and CDR2 as FQGTGA. The CDR3 has 18 residues. The CDR3 region is CASSLTTQGLAGGNEQFF. CDR3 nucleotides: TGTGCCAGCAGCTTAACGACCCAAGGACTAGCGGGAGGCAATGAGCAGTTCTTC. The full variable domain, with the rest looked up from reference TRBV7-3 and TRBJ2-1, is GAGVSQTPSNKVTEKGKYVELRCDPISGHTALYWYRQSLGQGPEFLIYFQGTGAADDSGLPNDRFFAVRPEGSVSTLKIQRTERGDSAVYLCASSLTTQGLAGGNEQFFGPGTRLTVL.

DNA of the CDR3: TGTGCCAGCAGCTCCCGGGTCATCACAGATACGCAGTATTTT. Residues: CASSSRVITDTQYF. The rearrangement uses TRBV7-2 and TRBJ2-3; no definite D call. Germline V gene sequence: CDR1 SGHTA, CDR2 FQGNSA. Trimming shortened V by 4 bases and J by 2 bases, and 10 bases separated the two germline ends. This CDR3 is built from 14 residues.

CDR3 in amino acids: CASSLVVGAGANVLTF. As DNA, the CDR3 is TGTGCCAGCAGCTTGGTTGTTGGCGCTGGGGCCAACGTCCTGACTTTC. The rearrangement joins TRBV5-6 to TRBJ2-6; D gene ambiguous. This CDR3 comprises 16 residues. Per germline, CDR1 SGHDT and CDR2 YYEEEE. V lost 0 bases, J lost 2 bases, and 9 bases lay in between.

The chain combines TRBV4-2 with TRBJ2-3; 8 bases line up with TRBD1. CDR1 and CDR2 (germline): LGHNA, YNFKEQ. V was pared by 8 bases and J by 1 base, with 8 bases of the junction left unmatched. This CDR3 is 15 amino acids long. The CDR3 sequence is CASQRQGSRTDTQYF. In DNA form, the CDR3 reads TGTGCCAGCCAACGACAGGGGAGCCGCACAGATACGCAGTATTTT.

This clone was detected a few times. CDR3 residues: CASRLSGFDQPQHF. Written as DNA, the CDR3 is TGTGCCAGTAGGTTAAGTGGGTTTGATCAGCCCCAGCATTTT. This rearrangement joins TRBV19 to TRBJ1-5, with D uncertain. The CDR3 has 14 amino acids. The ends were cut back, 6 bases at V and 5 bases at J, with 14 bases in the middle. Per the germline V gene, CDR1 is LNHDA and CDR2 is SQIVND (reference sequence).

The chain employs TRBV30 and TRBJ1-1; TRBD1 aligns across 7 bases. CDR1 and CDR2 (germline): GTSNPN, SVGIG (reference sequence). The CDR3 runs 14 residues. V was pared by 0 bases and J by 0 bases, with 1 base of the junction left unmatched. In DNA form, the CDR3 reads TGTGCCTGGAGTGTGGGACAGCTGAACACTGAAGCTTTCTTT. Translation gives CAWSVGQLNTEAFF.

The chain combines TRBV7-9 with TRBJ2-7, with TRBD2 matching over 10 bases. CDR1 is SEHNR, CDR2 FQNEAQ, per germline (reference sequence). The CDR3 extends over 18 amino acids. The trim removed 6 bases at V and 2 bases at J, leaving 16 bases unmatched. CDR3 amino acids: CASSSLALSGGRTYEQYF. In nucleotides, the CDR3 is TGTGCCAGCAGTTCCCTGGCACTTAGCGGGGGGAGGACCTACGAGCAGTACTTC.

The count of this clone is one. This sequence joins TRBV30 and TRBJ1-2; TRBD1 matches 9 bases. Losses at the gene ends were 3 bases for V and 7 bases for J; bases not matched to a gene: 6. Germline-derived CDR1 and CDR2 are GTSNPN and SVGIG (reference sequence). The CDR3 totals 13 residues. This CDR3 reads CAWRRTGEVGYTF. Written as DNA, the CDR3 is TGTGCCTGGAGACGGACAGGGGAGGTTGGCTACACCTTC.

The rearrangement joins TRBV7-8 to TRBJ1-1; possibly TRBD1 for D (5 bases). CDR3 size: 15 residues. Germline assignment: CDR1 SGHVS and CDR2 FQNEAQ. V lost 5 bases to trimming and J lost 4 bases, with 17 bases between them. CDR3 nucleotides: TGTGCCAGCAGCCTCCAGACAGCCTCGAGCACTGAAGCTTTCTTT. Translation: CASSLQTASSTEAFF.

V usage is TRBV19 and J usage is TRBJ2-3; maybe TRBD1 (6 bases). Between the trimmed V and J ends, which lost 5 bases and 4 bases, there was a span of 13 bases. This CDR3 is built from 14 residues. Germline V gives CDR1 LNHDA, CDR2 SQIVND (reference sequence). The CDR3 here is CASSPQGLSDTQYF. The CDR3 DNA sequence: TGTGCCAGTAGTCCGCAGGGGTTGTCAGATACGCAGTATTTT.

CDR3 protein: CASSEIAGVAEETQYF. CDR3 DNA sequence: TGCGCCAGCAGTGAAATAGCGGGAGTAGCCGAAGAGACCCAGTACTTC. The chain joins TRBV10-2 to TRBJ2-5; 9 bases match TRBD2. Germline values: CDR1 WSHSY, CDR2 SAAADI. CDR3 length: 16 amino acids. J gave up 3 bases and V 3 bases, and 8 bases lay outside the gene matches.